The clone carrying this T cell receptor (beta chain) was detected a few times. Ages ranged from about 18 to 89 years, with residence in about two dozen US areas. Each participant's cohort was designated according to participant-reported clinical history. Sequencing used immunoSEQ multiplex PCR; TCRdb keeps in-frame clones, though not all of them. The sample holds some 330,000 clones; approximately 89% are singletons and the top ten take 1.5% to 2.5%. The data were taken from a study of blood T cell repertoires in COVID-19. Across the study: Acute-phase and convalescent COVID-19 samples originated in the United States, Italy and Spain. The cDNA or gDNA used as material had been derived from T cells, B-cell-depleted T cells, or PBMCs.

V shed 6 bases and J shed 7 bases, with 13 bases lying between them. Germline lookup yields CDR1 KGHSH and CDR2 LQKENI. CDR3 length: 13 residues. The TCR originated in a man aged 35 to 55 in a cohort exposed to, infected with or recovered from COVID-19 (not recorded which). Sequencing was carried out using PBMCs or T cells enriched from blood (not recorded which). The chain couples TRBV18 to TRBJ1-5, with D possibly being TRBD1 (6 bases). The CDR3 loop is CASSYRDDQPQHF. Here the CDR3 DNA reads TGTGCCAGCTCGTACAGGGATGACCAGCCCCAGCATTTT.